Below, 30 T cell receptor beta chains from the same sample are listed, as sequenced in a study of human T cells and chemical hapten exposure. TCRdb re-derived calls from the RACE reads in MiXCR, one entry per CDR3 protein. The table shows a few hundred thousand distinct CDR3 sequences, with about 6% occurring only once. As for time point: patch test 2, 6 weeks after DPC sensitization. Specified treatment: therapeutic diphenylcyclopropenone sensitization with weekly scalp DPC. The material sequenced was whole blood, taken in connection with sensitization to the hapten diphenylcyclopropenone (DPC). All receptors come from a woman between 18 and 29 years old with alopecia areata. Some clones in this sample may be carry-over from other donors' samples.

DNA for the CDR3: TGTGCCAGCAGTGAGTCGGTAGCGGAGAACACCGGGGAGCTGTTTTTT. Translating it yields CASSESVAENTGELFF. V is TRBV2 and J is TRBJ2-2; TRBD2 might be the D (6 bases). This CDR3 has 16 residues. V lost 3 bases and J lost 1, with 12 bases in between. In germline, CDR1 is SNHLY, CDR2 FYNNEI.

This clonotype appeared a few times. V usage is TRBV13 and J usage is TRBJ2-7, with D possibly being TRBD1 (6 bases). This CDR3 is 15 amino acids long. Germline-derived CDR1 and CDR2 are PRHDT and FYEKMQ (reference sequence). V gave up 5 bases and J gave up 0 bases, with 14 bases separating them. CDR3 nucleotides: TGTGCCAGCAGCACGAGACAGGAAAGCTCCTACGAGCAGTACTTC. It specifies CASSTRQESSYEQYF.

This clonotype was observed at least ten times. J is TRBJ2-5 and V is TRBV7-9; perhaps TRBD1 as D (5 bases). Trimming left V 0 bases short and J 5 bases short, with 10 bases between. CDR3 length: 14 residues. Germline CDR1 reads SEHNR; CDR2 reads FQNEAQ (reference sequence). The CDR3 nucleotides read TGTGCCAGCAGCTTAGCAGGGGCCGGGGAGACCCAGTACTTC. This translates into CASSLAGAGETQYF. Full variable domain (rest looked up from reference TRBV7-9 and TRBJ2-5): DTGVSQNPRHKITKRGQNVTFRCDPISEHNRLYWYRQTLGQGPEFLTYFQNEAQLEKSRLLSDRFSAERPKGSFSTLEIQRTEQGDSAMYLCASSLAGAGETQYFGPGTRLLVL.

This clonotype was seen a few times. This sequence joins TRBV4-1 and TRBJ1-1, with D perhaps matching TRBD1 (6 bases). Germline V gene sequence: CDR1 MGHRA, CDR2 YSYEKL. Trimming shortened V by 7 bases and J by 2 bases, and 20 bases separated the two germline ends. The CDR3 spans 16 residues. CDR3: CASTHGGGAGNTEAFF. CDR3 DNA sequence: TGCGCCAGCACTCACGGGGGCGGGGCCGGTAACACTGAAGCTTTCTTT.

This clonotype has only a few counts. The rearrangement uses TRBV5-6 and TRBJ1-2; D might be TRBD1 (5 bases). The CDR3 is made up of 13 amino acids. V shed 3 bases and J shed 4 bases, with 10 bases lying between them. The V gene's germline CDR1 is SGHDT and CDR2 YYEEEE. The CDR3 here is CASSSPDTYGYTF. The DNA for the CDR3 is TGTGCCAGCAGCTCTCCGGACACCTATGGCTACACCTTC.

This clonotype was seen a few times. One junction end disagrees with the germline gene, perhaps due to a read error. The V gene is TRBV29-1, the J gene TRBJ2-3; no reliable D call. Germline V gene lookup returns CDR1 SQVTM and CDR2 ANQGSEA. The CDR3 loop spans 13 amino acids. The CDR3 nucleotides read TGCAGCGTCGAAGACACCTCTGAAGATACGCAGTATTTT. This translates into CSVEDTSEDTQYF.

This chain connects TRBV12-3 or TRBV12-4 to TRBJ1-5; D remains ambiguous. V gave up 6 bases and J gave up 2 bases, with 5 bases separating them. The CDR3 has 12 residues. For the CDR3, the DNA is TGTGCCAGCAGGTATCGCAATCAGCCCCAGCATTTT. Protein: CASRYRNQPQHF.

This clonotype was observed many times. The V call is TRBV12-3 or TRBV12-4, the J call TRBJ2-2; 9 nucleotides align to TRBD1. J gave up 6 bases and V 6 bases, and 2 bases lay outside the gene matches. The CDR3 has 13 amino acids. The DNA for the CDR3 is TGTGCCAGCAGCGGGACAGGGCCCGGGGAGCTGTTTTTT. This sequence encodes CASSGTGPGELFF.

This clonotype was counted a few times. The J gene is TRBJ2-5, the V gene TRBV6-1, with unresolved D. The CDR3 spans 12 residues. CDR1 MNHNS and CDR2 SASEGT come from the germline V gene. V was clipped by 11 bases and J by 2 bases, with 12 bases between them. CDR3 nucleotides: TGTGCCGGCGCAGGTATTCAAGAGACCCAGTACTTC. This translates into CAGAGIQETQYF.

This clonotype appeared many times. The CDR3 here is CSARGTGAANTEAFF. CDR3 bases: TGCAGTGCTAGAGGGACAGGGGCCGCGAACACTGAAGCTTTCTTT. V and J are TRBV20-1 and TRBJ1-1; 9 bases line up with TRBD1. In germline, CDR1 is DFQATT, CDR2 SNEGSKA (reference sequence). This CDR3 spans 15 amino acids. V trimming: 1 base; J trimming: 1 base; junction bases outside the gene matches: 4.

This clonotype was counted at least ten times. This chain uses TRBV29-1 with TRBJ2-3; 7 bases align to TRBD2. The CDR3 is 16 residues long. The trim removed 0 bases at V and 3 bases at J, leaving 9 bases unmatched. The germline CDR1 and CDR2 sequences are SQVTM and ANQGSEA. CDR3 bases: TGCAGCGTTGAAGATCGGTGGGGGGGACGTACAGATACGCAGTATTTT. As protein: CSVEDRWGGRTDTQYF.

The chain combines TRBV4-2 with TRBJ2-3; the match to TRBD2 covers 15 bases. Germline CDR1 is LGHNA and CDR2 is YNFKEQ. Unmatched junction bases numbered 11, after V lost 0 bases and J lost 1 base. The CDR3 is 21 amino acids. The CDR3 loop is CASSQDPMGLAGGMGTDTQYF. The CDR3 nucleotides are TGTGCCAGCAGCCAAGATCCAATGGGACTAGCGGGGGGAATGGGCACAGATACGCAGTATTTT.

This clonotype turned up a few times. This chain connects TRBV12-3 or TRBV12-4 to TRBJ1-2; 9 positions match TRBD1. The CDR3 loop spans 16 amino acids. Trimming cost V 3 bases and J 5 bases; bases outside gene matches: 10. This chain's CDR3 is CASSFTEGTGIYGYTF. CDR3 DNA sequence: TGTGCCAGCAGTTTTACGGAGGGGACAGGGATTTATGGCTACACCTTC.

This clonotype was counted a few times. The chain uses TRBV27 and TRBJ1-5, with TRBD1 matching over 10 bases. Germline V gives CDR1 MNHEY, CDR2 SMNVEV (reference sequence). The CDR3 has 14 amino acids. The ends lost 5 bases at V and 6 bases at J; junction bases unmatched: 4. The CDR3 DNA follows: TGTGCCAGCAGTAAAGACAGGGGGCTTCAGCCCCAGCATTTT. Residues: CASSKDRGLQPQHF.

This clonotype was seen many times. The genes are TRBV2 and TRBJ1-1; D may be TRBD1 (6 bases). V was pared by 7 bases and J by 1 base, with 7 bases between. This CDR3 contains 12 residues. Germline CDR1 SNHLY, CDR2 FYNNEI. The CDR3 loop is CASKDRNTEAFF. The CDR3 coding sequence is TGTGCCAGCAAGGACAGGAACACTGAAGCTTTCTTT.

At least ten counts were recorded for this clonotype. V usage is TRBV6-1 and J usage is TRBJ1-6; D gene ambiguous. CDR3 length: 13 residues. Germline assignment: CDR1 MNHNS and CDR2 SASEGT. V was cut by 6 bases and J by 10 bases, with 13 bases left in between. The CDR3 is CASRYSPGSPLHF. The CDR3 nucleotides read TGTGCCAGCAGATACAGTCCCGGGTCACCCCTCCACTTT.

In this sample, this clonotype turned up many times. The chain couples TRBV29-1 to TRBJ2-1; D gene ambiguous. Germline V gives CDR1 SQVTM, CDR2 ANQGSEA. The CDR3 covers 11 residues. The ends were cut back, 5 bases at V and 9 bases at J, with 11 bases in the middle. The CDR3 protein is CSVKPSGEQFF. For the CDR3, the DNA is TGCAGCGTTAAACCCTCCGGTGAGCAGTTCTTC.

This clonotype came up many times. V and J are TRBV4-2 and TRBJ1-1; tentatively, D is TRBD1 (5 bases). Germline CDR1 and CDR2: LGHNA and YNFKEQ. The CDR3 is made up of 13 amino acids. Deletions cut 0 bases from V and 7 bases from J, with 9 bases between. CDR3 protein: CASSQDGGGEAFF. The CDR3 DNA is TGTGCCAGCAGCCAAGACGGCGGGGGTGAAGCTTTCTTT.

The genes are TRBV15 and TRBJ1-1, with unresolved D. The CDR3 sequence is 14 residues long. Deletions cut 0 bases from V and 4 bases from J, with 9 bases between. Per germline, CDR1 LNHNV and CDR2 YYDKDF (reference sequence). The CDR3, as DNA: TGTGCCACCAGCAGAGATCGCGCTGCCACTGAAGCTTTCTTT. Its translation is CATSRDRAATEAFF.

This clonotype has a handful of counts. The CDR3 loop is CASSQDSQKNTEAFF. DNA of the CDR3: TGCGCCAGCAGCCAAGATTCCCAGAAGAACACTGAAGCTTTCTTT. The genes are TRBV4-3 and TRBJ1-1; no clear D gene. This CDR3 has 15 residues. From germline, CDR1 is LGHNA and CDR2 YSLEER. Deletions cut 0 bases from V and 1 base from J, with 9 bases between.

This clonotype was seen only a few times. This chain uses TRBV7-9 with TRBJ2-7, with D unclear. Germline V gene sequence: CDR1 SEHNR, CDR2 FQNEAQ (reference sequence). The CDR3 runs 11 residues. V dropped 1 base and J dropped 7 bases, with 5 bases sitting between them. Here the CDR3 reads CASSLDREQYF. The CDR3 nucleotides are TGTGCCAGCAGCTTAGATAGAGAGCAGTACTTC. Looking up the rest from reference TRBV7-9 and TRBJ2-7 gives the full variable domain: DTGVSQNPRHKITKRGQNVTFRCDPISEHNRLYWYRQTLGQGPEFLTYFQNEAQLEKSRLLSDRFSAERPKGSFSTLEIQRTEQGDSAMYLCASSLDREQYFGPGTRLTVT.

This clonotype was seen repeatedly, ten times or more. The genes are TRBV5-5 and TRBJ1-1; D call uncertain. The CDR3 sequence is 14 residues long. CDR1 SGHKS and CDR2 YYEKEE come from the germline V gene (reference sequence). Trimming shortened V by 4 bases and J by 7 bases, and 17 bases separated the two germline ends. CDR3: CASSLFAPGSEAFF. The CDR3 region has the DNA TGTGCCAGCAGCCTTTTCGCCCCAGGAAGTGAAGCTTTCTTT. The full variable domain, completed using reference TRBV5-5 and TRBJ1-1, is DAGVTQSPTHLIKTRGQQVTLRCSPISGHKSVSWYQQVLGQGPQFIFQYYEKEERGRGNFPDRFSARQFPNYSSELNVNALLLGDSALYLCASSLFAPGSEAFFGQGTRLTVV.

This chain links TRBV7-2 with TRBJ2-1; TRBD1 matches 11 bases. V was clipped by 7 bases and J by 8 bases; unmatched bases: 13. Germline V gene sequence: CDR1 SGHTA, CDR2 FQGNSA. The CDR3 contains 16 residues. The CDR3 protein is CASTLRWDRGGYEQFF. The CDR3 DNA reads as TGTGCCAGCACCCTTAGGTGGGACAGGGGGGGGTATGAGCAGTTCTTC.

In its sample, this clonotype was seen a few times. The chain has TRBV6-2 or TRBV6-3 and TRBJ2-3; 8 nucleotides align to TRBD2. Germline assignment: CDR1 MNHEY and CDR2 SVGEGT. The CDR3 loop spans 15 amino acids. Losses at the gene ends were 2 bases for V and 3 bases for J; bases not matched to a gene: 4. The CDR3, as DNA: TGTGCCAGCAGTTACCTTAGCGGGGAGACAGATACGCAGTATTTT. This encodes CASSYLSGETDTQYF.

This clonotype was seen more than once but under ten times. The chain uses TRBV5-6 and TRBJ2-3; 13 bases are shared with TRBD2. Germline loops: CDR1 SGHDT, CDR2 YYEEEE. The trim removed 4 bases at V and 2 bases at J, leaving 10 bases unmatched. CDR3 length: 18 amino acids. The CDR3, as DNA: TGTGCCAGCAGCGAGGGACTAGCGGGGATGTTGTTCACAGATACGCAGTATTTT. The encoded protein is CASSEGLAGMLFTDTQYF.

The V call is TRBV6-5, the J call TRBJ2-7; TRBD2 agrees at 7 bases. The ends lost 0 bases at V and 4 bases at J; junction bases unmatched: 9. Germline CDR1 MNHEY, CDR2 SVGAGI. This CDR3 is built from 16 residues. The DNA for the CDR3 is TGTGCCAGCAGTTACTCGATAACATCGGGGGGATACGAGCAGTACTTC. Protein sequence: CASSYSITSGGYEQYF.

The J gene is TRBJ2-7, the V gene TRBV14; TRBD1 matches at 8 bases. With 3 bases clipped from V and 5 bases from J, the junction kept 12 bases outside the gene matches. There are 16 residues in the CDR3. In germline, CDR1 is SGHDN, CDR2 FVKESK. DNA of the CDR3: TGTGCCAGCAGCCACGGACAGGGACAAGGTCGGGACGAGCAGTACTTC. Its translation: CASSHGQGQGRDEQYF.

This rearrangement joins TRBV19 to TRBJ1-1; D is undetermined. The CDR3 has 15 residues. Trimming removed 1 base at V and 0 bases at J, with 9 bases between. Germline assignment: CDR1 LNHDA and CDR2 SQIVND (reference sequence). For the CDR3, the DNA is TGTGCCAGTAGTATAGGTAACCCAATGAACACTGAAGCTTTCTTT. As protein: CASSIGNPMNTEAFF.

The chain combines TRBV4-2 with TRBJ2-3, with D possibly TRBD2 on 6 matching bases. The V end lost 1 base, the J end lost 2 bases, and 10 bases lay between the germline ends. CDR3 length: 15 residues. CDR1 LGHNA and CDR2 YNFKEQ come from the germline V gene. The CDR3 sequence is CASSQVRGNTDTQYF. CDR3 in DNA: TGTGCCAGCAGCCAAGTGCGGGGTAACACAGATACGCAGTATTTT.

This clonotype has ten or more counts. This chain's CDR3 is CASSQTPRNTEAFF. CDR3 in DNA: TGTGCCAGCAGCCAAACCCCCAGGAATACTGAAGCTTTCTTT. V and J are TRBV14 and TRBJ1-1; D unresolved. The CDR3 is made up of 14 amino acids. V dropped 2 bases and J dropped 5 bases, with 12 bases sitting between them. Germline V lookup: CDR1 SGHDN, CDR2 FVKESK.